This TCR beta chain was recovered during a study of T cell responses to AZD1222 COVID-19 vaccine. Here immunoSEQ multiplex PCR was the method, and the copy in TCRdb shows in-frame clones only, minus some. The profile covers approximately 150,000 clones, with roughly 94% appearing a single time and about 4.5% taken by the ten largest. Concerning this clone: Antigen: not known.

Study-wide points: There were mostly white British donors and more females than males, and clonal diversity was possibly underestimated. Unmutated variant regions reportedly attract nearly half of all spike-specific TCRs. Seropositivity was recorded at baseline in only 6 or 7 AZD1222 recipients. There were vaccine-associated CD4 TCRs across spike, dominant at 160-218 and 743-854.

This CDR3 has 9 residues. Trimming pared 4 bases from V and 11 bases from J, leaving 6 bases between. Germline assignment: CDR1 SGDLS and CDR2 YYNGEE. Sequencing used peripheral blood, obtained on day 0 of MenACWY control vaccination. This clonotype originated in an adult in good health. The chain uses TRBV9 and TRBJ1-1; the D is unclear. The CDR3 nucleotides read TGTGCCAGCAGCCCCAAGGCTTTCTTT. This translates into CASSPKAFF.